This T cell receptor beta chain was sequenced for a study of graft-versus-host responses after intestinal transplantation. Overall study context: For approximately three years after anti-thymocyte globulin induction, all recipients took tacrolimus and steroids. Points from the study as a whole: Declining HvG levels early post-transplant were linked to peak circulating GvH clone levels. Allografts of one patient group, those with graft-donor T cell macrochimerism, had high graft-versus-host to host-versus-graft clonal ratios. Researchers found GvH clones in recipient marrow, and some showed up first in ileum or blood.

CDR3 length: 15 amino acids. V lost 6 bases, J lost 2 bases, and 3 bases stayed unmatched. The germline gives CDR1 MNHNS, CDR2 SASEGT. Comments on this clone: Its antigen is still unknown.

Repertoires were generated with immunoSEQ multiplex PCR, while TCRdb's copy carries only in-frame clones and drops some. The sample shows 130,000 or so clones, just over 90% of them seen only once. This rearrangement joins TRBV6-1 to TRBJ2-1; TRBD2 matches at 11 bases. This TCR derives from a human donor who received an intestinal transplant. The sample here was unstimulated CD4+ T cells sorted from spleen or lymph node cells, taken before intestinal transplant. CDR3 region: CASRVSGGAYNEQFF. The CDR3 DNA follows: TGTGCCAGCAGGGTTAGCGGGGGGGCCTACAATGAGCAGTTCTTC.